A selection of T cell receptor beta chains follows, all from one sample in a study of chemoradiotherapy in HPV16-positive cancers. Measured with immunoSEQ multiplex PCR; TCRdb has only the in-frame clones, and not every one. The sample carries tens of thousands of clones, roughly 84% recorded once. This sample comprised blood, obtained from a patient who underwent chemoradiotherapy. Every receptor here comes from a human donor with HPV-associated anogenital cancer. The CDR3 runs from the conserved cysteine through the conserved F or W. Each record gives: J gene, clone size, V gene, D gene, CDR3 protein, CDR3 DNA. D genes are given only for firm matches. Expanded clones get a size class; other rows say once, few or many, or leave the size out.

TRBJ2-5 . TRBV7-2 TRBD1 CASSAFPARDRETQYF TGTGCCAGCAGCGCCTTCCCGGCACGGGACAGAGAGACCCAGTACTTC
TRBJ2-1 . TRBV6-5 TRBD1 CASSHGTGDNEQFF TGTGCCAGCAGTCATGGGACAGGGGACAATGAGCAGTTCTTC
TRBJ2-7 . TRBV6-1 . CASTGWAYEQYF TGTGCCAGCACGGGATGGGCCTACGAGCAGTACTTC
TRBJ1-3 . TRBV12-5 . CASGPMAGNTIYF TGTGCTAGTGGCCCGATGGCCGGAAACACCATATATTTT
TRBJ1-4 . TRBV25-1 . CASRRGGGLEKLFF TGTGCCAGCAGGCGGGGTGGGGGGCTGGAAAAACTGTTTTTT
TRBJ2-7 . TRBV7-6 TRBD2 CASSLDRGGIYEQYF TGTGCCAGCAGCTTAGACCGGGGGGGCATATACGAGCAGTACTTC
TRBJ1-1 once TRBV6-7 . CASSYRFLWGTEAFF TGTGCCAGCAGTTACCGTTTCCTCTGGGGCACTGAAGCTTTCTTT
TRBJ2-5 . TRBV5-6 TRBD1 CASSYSGGRETQYF TGTGCCAGCAGCTATTCAGGGGGCCGGGAGACCCAGTACTTC
TRBJ2-1 . TRBV9 TRBD2 CASSVGDSGLYNEQFF TGTGCCAGCAGCGTAGGTGATAGCGGGCTTTACAATGAGCAGTTCTTC
TRBJ2-3 . TRBV5-4 . CASSLGGMADTQYF TGTGCCAGCAGCTTGGGGGGCATGGCAGATACGCAGTATTTT
TRBJ1-1 few TRBV6-1 . CASSEGGVNTEAFF TGTGCCAGCAGTGAAGGGGGGGTGAACACTGAAGCTTTCTTT
TRBJ2-7 . TRBV19 TRBD1 CASSIGTGESEQYF TGTGCCAGTAGTATAGGGACAGGGGAGTCCGAGCAGTACTTC
TRBJ1-5 . TRBV30 TRBD1 CAWSGQGGNQPQHF TGTGCCTGGAGTGGACAGGGGGGCAATCAGCCCCAGCATTTT
TRBJ1-5 . TRBV19 . CASSIDRDQPQHF TGTGCCAGTAGTATAGACAGGGATCAGCCCCAGCATTTT
TRBJ1-2 few TRBV5-1 . CASNPGRTNYGYTF TGCGCCAGCAACCCCGGGCGAACCAACTATGGCTACACCTTC
TRBJ1-2 . TRBV19 . CASSIRGSYGYTF TGTGCCAGTAGTATAAGGGGTTCCTATGGCTACACCTTC
TRBJ1-6 . TRBV5-1 . CASSLTDSYNSPLHF TGCGCCAGCAGCTTGACAGACTCCTATAATTCACCCCTCCACTTT
TRBJ2-7 . TRBV5-4 . CASSDMQVSNHEQYF TGTGCCAGCAGCGATATGCAGGTTTCCAACCACGAGCAGTACTTC
TRBJ2-2 . TRBV9 TRBD2 CASSVSSGGAPNTGELFF TGTGCCAGCAGCGTATCTAGCGGGGGGGCCCCGAACACCGGGGAGCTGTTTTTT
TRBJ1-3 . TRBV4-2 . CASSQEIGGNTIYF TGTGCCAGCAGCCAAGAGATAGGAGGAAACACCATATATTTT
TRBJ1-2 once TRBV19 . CASRWDNGYTF TGTGCCAGTAGATGGGATAATGGCTACACCTTC
TRBJ2-3 once TRBV9 . CASSVSSTDTQYF TGTGCCAGCAGCGTTTCTAGCACAGATACGCAGTATTTT
TRBJ1-2 . TRBV6-5 TRBD1 CASSKMDRGSYGYTF TGTGCCAGCAGCAAAATGGACAGGGGCAGCTATGGCTACACCTTC
TRBJ1-1 once TRBV29-1 TRBD1 CSVENKLTGGGNTEAFF TGCAGCGTCGAGAATAAACTAACAGGGGGGGGGAACACTGAAGCTTTCTTT
TRBJ2-3 once TRBV19 . CASSIAGGAGADRSADTQYF TGTGCCAGTAGTATAGCAGGAGGGGCGGGGGCAGACAGAAGCGCAGATACGCAGTATTTT